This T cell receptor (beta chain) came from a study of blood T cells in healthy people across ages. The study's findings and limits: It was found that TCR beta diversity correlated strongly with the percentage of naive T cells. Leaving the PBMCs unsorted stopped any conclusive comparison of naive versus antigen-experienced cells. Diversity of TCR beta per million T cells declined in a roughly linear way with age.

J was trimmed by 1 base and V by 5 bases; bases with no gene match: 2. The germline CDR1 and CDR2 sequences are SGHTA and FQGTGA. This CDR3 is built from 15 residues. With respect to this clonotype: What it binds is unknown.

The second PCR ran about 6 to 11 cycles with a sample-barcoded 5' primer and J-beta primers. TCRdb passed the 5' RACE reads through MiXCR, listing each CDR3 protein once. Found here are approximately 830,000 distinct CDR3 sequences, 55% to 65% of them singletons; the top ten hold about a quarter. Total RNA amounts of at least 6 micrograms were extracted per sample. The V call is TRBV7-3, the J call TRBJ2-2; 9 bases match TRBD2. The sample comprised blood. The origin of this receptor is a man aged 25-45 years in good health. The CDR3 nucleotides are TGTGCCAGCAGCCAAGCGGGGGGGAACACCGGGGAGCTGTTTTTT. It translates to CASSQAGGNTGELFF.